These T cell receptor beta chains were read from a single sample in a study of a mutant IDH1 vaccine in newly diagnosed glioma. Generated by immunoSEQ multiplex PCR, the TCRdb table keeps only in-frame clones and is missing some. The sample contains some 70,000 clones, 79% of which appear only once. The sequencing used PBMCs, collected from a glioma patient treated with radiotherapy, temozolomide or both. The receptors derive from a man between 50 and 59 years old with glioma. CDR3s include the opening cysteine and the closing phenylalanine or tryptophan. The order of the fields is V gene, J gene, clone size, CDR3 protein. Size tells how often a clone was seen (once, few, many) or the class of an expanded clone, and some rows leave it out.

>TRBV6-6|TRBJ2-7|NA
CASSYSRDSPSYEQYF
>TRBV5-4|TRBJ1-1|NA
CASSLWEAVNTEAFF
>TRBV18|TRBJ2-5|NA
CASSQGGPETQYF
>TRBV5-5|TRBJ2-4|NA
CASIDSGHKNIQYF
>TRBV6-5|TRBJ2-7|once
CASSARDAYEQYF
>TRBV13|TRBJ1-1|NA
CASSHRQGGAAFF
>TRBV11-3|TRBJ2-2|NA
CASRVGGDTGELFF
>TRBV27|TRBJ2-7|NA
CASSLRVSYEQYF
>TRBV28|TRBJ1-5|NA
CATSLGRGDQPQHF
>TRBV29-1|TRBJ1-2|once
CSVEGGNKNRYGYTF
>TRBV2|TRBJ2-7|NA
CASSRDSYEQYF
>TRBV2|TRBJ1-5|few
CASSEGGQGNQPQHF
>TRBV7-2|TRBJ1-1|once
CASSLGAQNTEAFF
>TRBV29-1|TRBJ2-3|NA
CSVVSVPTDTQYF
>TRBV18|TRBJ1-1|NA
CASSPGAGALNTEAFF
>TRBV18|TRBJ2-1|NA
CASSPPGRNSYNEQFF
>TRBV19|TRBJ1-3|NA
CASSIQDTAGGNTIYF
>TRBV20-1|TRBJ1-1|NA
CSARDFPEAFF
>TRBV27|TRBJ1-5|NA
CASSLGDSNQPQHF
>TRBV27|TRBJ2-2|NA
CATQRLIATGELFF
>TRBV30|TRBJ1-1|NA
CATGAPVGSEAFF
>TRBV30|TRBJ2-7|NA
CAWRSTGPSSYEQYF
>TRBV30|TRBJ1-5|once
CAWSRRGPYQPQHF
>TRBV27|TRBJ1-1|NA
CASSLGQGALPTEAFF
>TRBV6-5|TRBJ2-2|few
CASSSDRGGGRELFF
>TRBV7-2|TRBJ2-1|NA
CASSSGVMVGEQFF
>TRBV6-5|TRBJ1-5|NA
CASSRTGSNQPQHF
>TRBV6-5|TRBJ1-1|NA
CASSQGAEAFF
>TRBV11-2|TRBJ1-1|NA
CASSRPGRENTEAFF
>TRBV7-2|TRBJ2-7|NA
CASSPRAYEQYF
>TRBV10-1|TRBJ1-3|NA
CASSRTSSGNTIYF
>TRBV7-9|TRBJ2-3|NA
CASSLVGDTQYF
>TRBV19|TRBJ1-5|NA
CASSGTGGQPQHF
>TRBV5-6|TRBJ2-7|NA
CASSSQAYEQYF
>TRBV6-5|TRBJ1-1|once
CASSLSKNTEAFF
>TRBV9|TRBJ2-5|NA
CASSTGSTETQYF
>TRBV7-8|TRBJ1-1|NA
CASSLRVGQRDTEAFF
>TRBV18|TRBJ1-6|few
CASSKGTGSGSPLHF
>TRBV5-1|TRBJ2-2|NA
CASSLAGSGGTGELFF
>TRBV7-7|TRBJ2-3|NA
CASSPFSTDTQYF
>TRBV9|TRBJ2-2|NA
CASSNKIRAYNPGELFF
>TRBV1|TRBJ1-5|NA
CTSSQDLFRGSNQPQHF
>TRBV21-1|TRBJ2-3|NA
CASSGDRAPDGTQYF
>TRBV11-2|TRBJ1-5|NA
CASSLVTNQPQHF
>TRBV30|TRBJ1-5|NA
CAWSVGQINQPQHF
>TRBV29-1|TRBJ2-3|few
CSVERADRGKADTQYF
>TRBV7-2|TRBJ1-5|NA
CASSFDLRVLQPQHF
>TRBV6-4|TRBJ2-2|NA
CASSDSRTGELFF
>TRBV19|TRBJ2-5|NA
CASSMWGRGGRETQYF
>TRBV5-4|TRBJ2-5|NA
CASSNKRDGGETQYF
>TRBV5-6|TRBJ2-7|NA
CASSLAGQGEYEQYF
>TRBV9|TRBJ1-5|NA
CASSVEQPQHF
>TRBV25-1|TRBJ2-5|NA
CASSAGQGRETQYF
>TRBV19|TRBJ2-7|NA
CASTKGGPERSEQYF
>TRBV5-6|TRBJ1-5|NA
CASSLGLGQGNNQPQHF
>TRBV6-5|TRBJ2-7|NA
CASSHGGEQYF
>TRBV5-4|TRBJ1-2|NA
CASSLEKNYGYTF
>TRBV5-1|TRBJ1-1|once
CASSSPEMNTEAFF
>TRBV5-5|TRBJ2-7|NA
CASRWDLAGEQYF
>TRBV29-1|TRBJ2-3|NA
CSVDRGTDTQYF